This T cell receptor (beta chain) was captured in a study of shared clonotypes between healthy human individuals. Each replicate PCR on the sorted subsets used 150 to 200 ng DNA (about 30,000 T cell genomes). This table comes from immunoSEQ multiplex PCR, and its TCRdb copy is limited to in-frame clones, with some not included. The sample holds 1.6 million or so clones, 98% seen once. About this clone itself: Its antigen is undetermined.

Study-level points and caveats: Memory subsets had estimated richness that was generally smaller than that of naive subsets.

The origin of this receptor is a man aged 25 to 40 in good health. The sample consisted of naive CD4+ T cells sorted from blood. The subset denotes: CD45RA+ positively selected.

The CDR3 DNA sequence: TGTGCCAGCAGCCCATATGCGGGGCGGGAGCGTGAGCAGTTCTTC. Translation: CASSPYAGREREQFF. The gene calls are TRBV9 and TRBJ2-1; TRBD2 matches at 7 bases. J gave up 9 bases and V 4 bases, and 13 bases lay outside the gene matches. The CDR3 totals 15 residues. Germline-derived CDR1 and CDR2 are SGDLS and YYNGEE. Using reference TRBV9 and TRBJ2-1 for the parts outside the CDR3, the full variable domain is DSGVTQTPKHLITATGQRVTLRCSPRSGDLSVYWYQQSLDQGLQFLIQYYNGEERAKGNILERFSAQQFPDLHSELNLSSLELGDSALYFCASSPYAGREREQFFGPGTRLTVL.